This T cell receptor beta chain was profiled in a study of type 1 regulatory T cells (dated by TCRdb to about 2021). At the level of the whole study: The study characterized an in vitro protocol that generated a Tr1-enriched, alloantigen-specific CD4 T cell product named T-allo10. Patients with hematological malignancies who were receiving allogeneic hematopoietic stem cell transplantation were the group in which T-allo10 was being clinically evaluated.

Sequencing was carried out with an Illumina MiSeq. Using fastp at Q25 and MiXCR, TCRdb reprocessed the public reads and kept productive beta chains. Rows with one shared CDR3 protein collapse into an entry with the most common genes and DNA. The sample yields roughly 68,000 distinct CDR3 sequences; about three fifths were counted once. 7% to 8.5% of the sample is in the top ten clones. CDR1 and CDR2 were assigned from the germline V gene (reference sequence) as SEHNR and FQNEAQ. CDR3 length: 19 amino acids, cysteine to phenylalanine. Just CDR3 DNA is preserved here, 57 bases in frame from base 1. V and J are trimmed by 5 bases and 0 bases, and the gene matches miss 15 bases of the junction. Specificity for host alloantigens, anergy, and the capacity for alloantigen-specific suppression were described as properties of donor-derived T-allo10 cells. About this clonotype itself: No antigen is known for it. No base quality information exists; no much larger clone differs at one position.

The chain is made from TRBV7-9 and TRBJ1-3, and 8 junctional nucleotides match TRBD1. The TCR was taken from a human donor in good health. Sequencing was performed on cultured T cells, either the whole culture or a sorted T cell fraction (not recorded which). What this sample's cell subset or site label stands for: Tr1-enriched cell product generated in vitro against host alloantigens. Read as DNA, the sequence is TGTGCCAGCAGCCGAAAGGACAGGGCCAGTTTCAGCTCTGGAAACACCATATATTTT. The encoded protein is CASSRKDRASFSSGNTIYF.